The entry below gives a single TCR beta chain sequence along with its context. Its recognized antigen is unknown. Base qualities are not recorded, but no much larger clone differs from it by a single base. The data belong to a study of blood T cell repertoires in COVID-19 (dated by TCRdb to about 2020). For the wider study: Samples from collaborators originated in the United States, Italy and Spain and spanned both the acute and convalescent phases of COVID-19. The material from the prospective study consisted of cDNA or gDNA derived from T cells, B-cell-depleted T cells, or PBMCs. The sample metadata nearly always contained a de-identified subject ID, COVID-19 status, age in years and sex. Where available, HLA class I and class II types were obtained from metadata supplied by the sample provider rather than from assay-based typing. The repertoires were released in a freely available public database meant as a resource for research on the immune response to SARS-CoV-2. Subjects who had been exposed to COVID-19, were actively infected with it, or had recovered from it provided the deeply sampled blood TCRbeta repertoires that made up the dataset. Samples were obtained from the ongoing ImmuneRACE study (first 160 participants) and from 1,254 subjects provided by 6 global collaborators. General study outcomes and caveats: How much clinical and demographic metadata was included differed by source and by participant, and the metadata was provided uncurated.

TCRbeta CDR3 regions were amplified from genomic DNA using the immunoSEQ Assay, a bias-controlled multiplex PCR. The study's own analysis went as follows. Within the assay, amplification of reference gene primers was used to estimate how many nucleated cells each sample contained. To quantify the absolute abundance of each unique TCRbeta CDR3 rearrangement, sequence reads were collapsed and filtered. For each sample, productive Simpson clonality was calculated as the square root of Simpson's diversity index over productive rearrangements. What TCRdb holds here is the immuneACCESS table cut down to in-frame rearrangements. Part of the clones is not present; checked against another copy, under half of the missing clones reflect an unresolved V gene, and the others are unexplained. D and trimming were read from the DNA, whereas the V and J calls and clone size are those reported in that table. In all, the sample holds around 100,000 clones, and over 75% of those were seen once. Roughly 8.1% of the sample comes from the top ten.

A second Seattle source provided samples from volunteer blood donors who had recovered from COVID-19. Collaborating institutions collected whole blood in K2EDTA tubes following their own protocols. Collaborator samples were shipped for TCRbeta analysis as frozen whole blood, isolated PBMCs, or DNA extracted from either sample type. V and J are trimmed by 6 bases and 3 bases, and the gene matches miss 8 bases of the junction. Inclusive of the bounding cysteine and phenylalanine, the CDR3 is 15 residues long. The only DNA kept is the CDR3, 45 bases in frame from the first base. The germline V gene supplies CDR1 MDHEN and CDR2 SYDVKM.

This clonotype was obtained from a woman in her seventies who had recovered from COVID-19. Material: peripheral blood. The chain is made from TRBV28 and TRBJ1-2, with TRBD1 matching 9 junction bases. The CDR3 region: CASSPLGQGDYGYTF. The nucleotide sequence is given as TGTGCCAGCAGCCCTCTGGGACAGGGAGACTATGGCTACACCTTC.